This entry lists 29 T cell receptor beta chains sequenced from one sample in a study of T cell responses to AZD1222 COVID-19 vaccine. Generated by immunoSEQ multiplex PCR, the TCRdb table keeps only in-frame clones and is missing some. In the table there are fewer than 120,000 clones, about 95% of which are singletons. Sequencing used peripheral blood, obtained 28 days after the second AZD1222 dose. The source is an adult who received the AZD1222 COVID-19 vaccine.

The V call is TRBV11-2, the J call TRBJ1-5; D gene unclear. Trimming left V 4 bases short and J 5 bases short, with 9 bases between. This CDR3 is built from 13 residues. CDR1 is SGHAT and CDR2 is FQNNGV in the germline V gene. CDR3 coding DNA: TGTGCCAGCAGCTCCATGGTTCATCAGCCCCAGCATTTT. Translated: CASSSMVHQPQHF.

The chain is built from TRBV11-2 and TRBJ1-2; D remains unclear. Trimming shortened V by 2 bases and J by 6 bases, and 16 bases separated the two germline ends. Germline-derived CDR1 and CDR2 are SGHAT and FQNNGV. This CDR3 is built from 15 residues. CDR3 sequence reads: CASSLRGGHPDGYTF. The CDR3 bases are TGTGCCAGCAGCTTAAGAGGAGGCCACCCCGATGGCTACACCTTC.

V gene TRBV19 combines with J gene TRBJ1-1; 9 positions agree with TRBD1. V lost 6 bases and J lost 3; bases outside the gene matches: 8. The CDR3 consists of 15 residues. Looked up from germline, CDR1 is LNHDA and CDR2 is SQIVND (reference sequence). CDR3 coding DNA: TGTGCCAGTAGAGACAGGGGGAAGGGGGACACTGAAGCTTTCTTT. Translating it yields CASRDRGKGDTEAFF.

The chain links TRBV6-4 to TRBJ2-7, with D unresolved. From germline, CDR1 is MRHNA and CDR2 SNTAGT. CDR3 length: 11 amino acids. Trimming stripped 8 bases from V and 0 bases from J, with 5 bases between. The CDR3 region is CASPDSYEQYF. CDR3 coding DNA: TGTGCCAGCCCCGACTCCTACGAGCAGTACTTC.

The rearrangement links TRBV11-2 to TRBJ2-7; 10 bases align to TRBD2. CDR1 SGHAT and CDR2 FQNNGV come from the germline V gene. This CDR3 contains 15 residues. The J segment lost 2 bases and the V segment lost 3 bases, leaving 4 bases of the junction unmatched. CDR3 in amino acids: CASSFSSGGPYEQYF. CDR3 DNA: TGTGCCAGCAGCTTCTCTAGCGGGGGACCCTACGAGCAGTACTTC.

The rearrangement uses TRBV7-9 and TRBJ2-3; TRBD1 might be the D (6 bases). Germline assignment: CDR1 SEHNR and CDR2 FQNEAQ (reference sequence). This CDR3 comprises 14 residues. Deletions cut 7 bases from V and 1 base from J, with 12 bases between. The DNA for the CDR3 is TGTGCCAGCACCATTTCAGGGGGCACAGATACGCAGTATTTT. Translated, it gives CASTISGGTDTQYF.

V gene TRBV5-1 combines with J gene TRBJ1-1; D uncertain. The germline V gene has CDR1 SGHRS and CDR2 YFSETQ. V was trimmed by 3 bases and J by 2 bases, leaving 11 bases between them. This CDR3 contains 14 residues. CDR3 bases: TGCGCCAGCAGCTACCCGGGTTATAACACTGAAGCTTTCTTT. It is translated as CASSYPGYNTEAFF.

The chain is built from TRBV13 and TRBJ1-1; tentative D call: TRBD1 (5 bases). The CDR3 length is 14 residues. CDR1 and CDR2 (germline): PRHDT, FYEKMQ (reference sequence). Trimming took off 4 bases at V and 3 bases at J, with 12 bases between the two ends. CDR3: CASSSAMGDTEAFF. The CDR3 DNA reads TGTGCCAGCAGCTCAGCAATGGGGGACACTGAAGCTTTCTTT.

The CDR3 spells CASSHDSYEQYF. The CDR3 coding sequence is TGTGCCAGCAGCCATGACAGTTACGAGCAGTACTTC. The chain employs TRBV5-5 and TRBJ2-7, with D possibly being TRBD1 (5 bases). Looked up from germline, CDR1 is SGHKS and CDR2 is YYEKEE (reference sequence). The CDR3 runs to 12 residues. V gave up 4 bases and J gave up 4 bases, with 9 bases separating them.

The J gene is TRBJ2-3, the V gene TRBV18; tentatively, D is TRBD1 or TRBD2 (5 bases each). The CDR3 totals 15 residues. Germline V gene sequence: CDR1 KGHSH, CDR2 LQKENI. V dropped 6 bases and J dropped 1 base, with 14 bases sitting between them. The CDR3 here is CASSGTLTRTDTQYF. CDR3 sequence (DNA): TGTGCCAGCTCCGGGACCCTCACTCGCACAGATACGCAGTATTTT. The variable domain in full, completed from reference TRBV18 and TRBJ2-3, reads NAGVMQNPRHLVRRRGQEARLRCSPMKGHSHVYWYRQLPEEGLKFMVYLQKENIIDESGMPKERFSAEFPKEGPSILRIQQVVRGDSAAYFCASSGTLTRTDTQYFGPGTRLTVL.

The V gene is TRBV19, the J gene TRBJ2-2, with a weak D call TRBD2 (5 bases). CDR1 is LNHDA, CDR2 SQIVND, per germline (reference sequence). The CDR3 has 15 amino acids. Trimming stripped 4 bases from V and 3 bases from J, with 12 bases between. CDR3: CASSRWRSDTGELFF. The CDR3 DNA follows: TGTGCCAGTAGTAGGTGGAGGTCGGACACCGGGGAGCTGTTTTTT.

This chain connects TRBV3-1 (or the pseudogene TRBV3-2) to TRBJ2-7; 9 bases fit TRBD1. Germline V CDR1 and CDR2: LGHDT, YNNKEL (reference sequence). With V trimmed by 8 bases and J by 6 bases, 8 bases remained unmatched. The length of the CDR3 is 13 residues. CDR3 coding DNA: TGTGCCAGCTCCCGACAGGGGGAATCCGAGCAGTACTTC. Its translation: CASSRQGESEQYF.

The gene calls are TRBV9 and TRBJ1-6; unclear D gene. Germline V lookup: CDR1 SGDLS, CDR2 YYNGEE. The CDR3 spans 15 residues. V lost 0 bases and J 7 bases, leaving 11 bases between the germline ends. The CDR3 protein is CASSVATGVNSPLHF. The CDR3 DNA reads as TGTGCCAGCAGCGTAGCTACTGGGGTGAATTCACCCCTCCACTTT.

This rearrangement joins TRBV6-6 to TRBJ2-7, with D possibly matching TRBD1 (5 bases). Trimming took off 3 bases at V and 2 bases at J, with 14 bases between the two ends. Germline loops: CDR1 MNHNY, CDR2 SVGAGI (reference sequence). The CDR3 has 15 residues. DNA for the CDR3: TGTGCCAGCAGTTATCAGGACACTCCTGCCTACGAGCAGTACTTC. Translated: CASSYQDTPAYEQYF.

This chain uses TRBV4-2 with TRBJ1-4; weak D call: TRBD1 (6 bases). CDR3 length equals 15 residues. V was pared by 4 bases and J by 3 bases, with 12 bases between. CDR1 is LGHNA and CDR2 is YNFKEQ in the germline V gene. The CDR3 loop is CASSPEGVANEKLFF. DNA for the CDR3: TGTGCCAGCAGCCCCGAGGGGGTGGCTAATGAAAAACTGTTTTTT.

This clone was seen once. The chain links TRBV6-5 to TRBJ2-1; 12 nucleotides align to TRBD2. Germline V lookup: CDR1 MNHEY, CDR2 SVGAGI. This CDR3 is built from 15 residues. Trimming cost V 7 bases and J 6 bases; bases outside gene matches: 7. The CDR3 loop is CASTPTSGSVNEQFF. The CDR3 nucleotides read TGTGCCAGCACCCCGACTAGCGGGAGTGTCAATGAGCAGTTCTTC.

The chain couples TRBV27 to TRBJ1-1, with D hard to call. The CDR3 is made up of 14 amino acids. Per the germline V gene, CDR1 is MNHEY and CDR2 is SMNVEV (reference sequence). The V end lost 2 bases, the J end lost 1 base, and 8 bases lay between the germline ends. The CDR3 DNA follows: TGTGCCAGCAGTTTAGGCCAGCCGAACACTGAAGCTTTCTTT. It encodes CASSLGQPNTEAFF.

The genes are TRBV7-9 and TRBJ2-7; tentatively, D is TRBD1 or TRBD2 (5 bases each). The V end lost 5 bases, the J end lost 2 bases, and 10 bases lay between the germline ends. Per the germline V gene, CDR1 is SEHNR and CDR2 is FQNEAQ (reference sequence). The CDR3 totals 13 residues. This CDR3 reads CASSRDPAYEQYF. The CDR3 coding sequence is TGTGCCAGCAGCCGGGACCCAGCCTACGAGCAGTACTTC.

V and J are TRBV27 and TRBJ2-1, with TRBD2 as a possible D gene (5 bases). Trimming left V 5 bases short and J 4 bases short, with 15 bases between. The length of the CDR3 is 15 residues. Per germline, CDR1 MNHEY and CDR2 SMNVEV (reference sequence). CDR3 sequence (DNA): TGTGCCAGCAGTCTCCTGAATAGCGAGTACAATGAGCAGTTCTTC. Translation gives CASSLLNSEYNEQFF.

The J gene is TRBJ1-4, the V gene TRBV6-6, with TRBD1 as a possible D gene (5 bases). The CDR3 is 15 residues long. Trimming took 0 bases from V and 8 from J, leaving 13 bases between them. Germline lookup yields CDR1 MNHNY and CDR2 SVGAGI (reference sequence). CDR3 DNA sequence: TGTGCCAGCAGTTACTCGGTCCGTTGGGACGAAAAACTGTTTTTT. Protein: CASSYSVRWDEKLFF.

This sequence joins TRBV5-1 and TRBJ2-7; TRBD1 matches at 7 bases. The germline V gene has CDR1 SGHRS and CDR2 YFSETQ. V was clipped by 4 bases and J by 2 bases; unmatched bases: 6. The CDR3 is 14 residues long. The CDR3 DNA is TGCGCCAGCAGCAGGGGACAGCGAACCTACGAGCAGTACTTC. It codes for CASSRGQRTYEQYF.

The chain is built from TRBV7-9 and TRBJ1-2, with D perhaps TRBD1 (5 bases). Germline CDR1 is SEHNR and CDR2 is FQNEAQ (reference sequence). V was trimmed by 3 bases and J by 5 bases, leaving 10 bases between them. The CDR3 consists of 13 residues. The chain's CDR3 is CASSLGPSYGYTF. CDR3 nucleotide sequence: TGTGCCAGCAGCTTGGGGCCATCTTATGGCTACACCTTC.

This CDR3 is CASSVLTGLRTEAFF. CDR3 coding DNA: TGTGCCAGCAGCGTTTTGACAGGGCTCCGCACTGAAGCTTTCTTT. This chain uses TRBV9 with TRBJ1-1; the match to TRBD1 covers 7 bases. The CDR3 is 15 amino acids. V shed 2 bases and J 4 bases; nucleotides not matched to a gene: 8. In germline, CDR1 is SGDLS, CDR2 YYNGEE. The whole variable domain, remainder taken from reference TRBV9 and TRBJ1-1, is DSGVTQTPKHLITATGQRVTLRCSPRSGDLSVYWYQQSLDQGLQFLIQYYNGEERAKGNILERFSAQQFPDLHSELNLSSLELGDSALYFCASSVLTGLRTEAFFGQGTRLTVV.

J is TRBJ1-2 and V is TRBV6-5; 7 positions match TRBD1. This CDR3 spans 14 amino acids. The junction had 9 bases not matched to a gene; V was cut back by 5 bases and J by 6 bases. Germline loops: CDR1 MNHEY, CDR2 SVGAGI. The DNA for the CDR3 is TGTGCCAGCAGTCCGCCGACAGGGTGGGATGGCTACACCTTC. It is translated as CASSPPTGWDGYTF.

The chain links TRBV11-2 to TRBJ2-2; 9 bases agree with TRBD1. This CDR3 has 16 residues. Germline V gene sequence: CDR1 SGHAT, CDR2 FQNNGV. The V segment lost 4 bases and the J segment 4 bases; nucleotides outside the gene matches: 7. The CDR3 is CASSSTGGRTTGELFF. The CDR3 region has the DNA TGTGCCAGCAGCTCGACAGGGGGAAGGACCACCGGGGAGCTGTTTTTT.

This chain connects TRBV5-1 to TRBJ1-1, with a tentative D call TRBD1 (6 bases). The CDR3 has 17 residues. V was trimmed by 0 bases and J by 5 bases, leaving 20 bases between them. Germline V gives CDR1 SGHRS, CDR2 YFSETQ. The CDR3 DNA follows: TGCGCCAGCAGCTTGGATGGGGGCGTCGGGTTGGGTACTGAAGCTTTCTTT. This gives the protein CASSLDGGVGLGTEAFF.

This clone has only one observation. The chain is built from TRBV14 and TRBJ1-1, with D maybe TRBD1 (6 bases). Per the germline V gene, CDR1 is SGHDN and CDR2 is FVKESK. The CDR3 is 16 residues long. V lost 2 bases and J 0 bases, leaving 13 bases between the germline ends. CDR3 sequence: CASSQWGAGMNTEAFF. The CDR3 bases are TGTGCCAGCAGCCAATGGGGGGCGGGCATGAACACTGAAGCTTTCTTT.

This chain joins TRBV6-4 and TRBJ1-5; D is possibly TRBD1 (5 bases). The CDR3 spans 16 residues. Germline CDR1 reads MRHNA; CDR2 reads SNTAGT. V lost 4 bases and J 5 bases, leaving 18 bases between the germline ends. The CDR3 here is CASSVSAGMVDQPQHF. CDR3 sequence (DNA): TGTGCCAGCAGTGTCAGCGCAGGGATGGTTGATCAGCCCCAGCATTTT.

This clone was seen once. The chain combines TRBV28 with TRBJ2-5, with no clear D. V lost 5 bases, J lost 5 bases, and 12 bases lay in between. This CDR3 has 13 residues. Germline V gives CDR1 MDHEN, CDR2 SYDVKM. The CDR3 DNA sequence: TGTGCCAGCAGTCCCCCCGCAATGGAGACCCAGTACTTC. Residues: CASSPPAMETQYF.